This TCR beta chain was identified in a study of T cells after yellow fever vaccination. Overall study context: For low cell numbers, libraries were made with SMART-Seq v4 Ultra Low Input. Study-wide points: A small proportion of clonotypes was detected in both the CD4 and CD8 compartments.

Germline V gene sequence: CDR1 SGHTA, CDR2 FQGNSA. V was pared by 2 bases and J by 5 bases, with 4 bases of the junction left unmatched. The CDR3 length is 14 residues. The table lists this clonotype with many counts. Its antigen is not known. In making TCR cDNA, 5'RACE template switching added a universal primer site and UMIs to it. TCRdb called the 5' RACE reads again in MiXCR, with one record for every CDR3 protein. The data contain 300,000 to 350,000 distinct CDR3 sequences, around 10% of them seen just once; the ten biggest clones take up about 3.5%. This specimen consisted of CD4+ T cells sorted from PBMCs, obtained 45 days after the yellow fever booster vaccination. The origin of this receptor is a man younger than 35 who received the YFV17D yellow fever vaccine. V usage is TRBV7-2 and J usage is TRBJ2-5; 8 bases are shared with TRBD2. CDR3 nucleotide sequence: TGTGCCAGCAGCTTAACGGGGGGGGCGGAGACCCAGTACTTC. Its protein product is CASSLTGGAETQYF.